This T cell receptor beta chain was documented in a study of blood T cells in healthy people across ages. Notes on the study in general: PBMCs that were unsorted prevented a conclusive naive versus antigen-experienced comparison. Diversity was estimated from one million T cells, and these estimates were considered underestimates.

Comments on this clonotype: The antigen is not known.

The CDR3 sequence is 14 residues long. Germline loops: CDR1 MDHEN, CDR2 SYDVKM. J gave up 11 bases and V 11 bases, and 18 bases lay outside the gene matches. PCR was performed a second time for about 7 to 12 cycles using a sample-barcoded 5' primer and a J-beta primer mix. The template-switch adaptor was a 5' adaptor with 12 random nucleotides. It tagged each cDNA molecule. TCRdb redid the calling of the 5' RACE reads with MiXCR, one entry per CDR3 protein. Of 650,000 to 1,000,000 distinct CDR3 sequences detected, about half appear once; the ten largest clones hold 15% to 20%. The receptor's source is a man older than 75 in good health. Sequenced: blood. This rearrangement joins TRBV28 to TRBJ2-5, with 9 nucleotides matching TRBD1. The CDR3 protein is CAVPGGTGWGEQYF. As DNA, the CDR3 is TGTGCCGTACCCGGAGGGACAGGGTGGGGGGAGCAGTACTTC.